The 13 T cell receptor beta chains listed next were all sequenced from one sample in a study of vaccination and CD4 T cells after COVID-19. The Oncomine TCR Beta short-read assay sequenced DNA from cultured CD4+ T cells. TCRdb redid the calling of the PCR reads with MiXCR, one entry per CDR3 protein. The sample has approximately 20,000 distinct CDR3 sequences, under 30% seen once. Their target antigens are unknown. This sample's treatment: approximately 11-day PBMC culture with coronavirus spike peptide pools or control peptides (ViraFEST assay). Sequences were obtained from cultured CD4+ T cells from blood. Receptors were obtained from a human donor with COVID-19.

CDR3 region: CASSYSRGLGTDTQYF. The CDR3 DNA follows: TGTGCCAGCAGTTACTCGCGGGGTTTAGGCACAGATACGCAGTATTTT. The V and J genes are TRBV6-5 and TRBJ2-3, with a tentative D call TRBD2 (6 bases). Trimming left V 0 bases short and J 1 base short, with 11 bases between. Germline V gives CDR1 MNHEY, CDR2 SVGAGI. This CDR3 spans 16 amino acids.

The sample holds a few counts of this clonotype. The chain employs TRBV12-3 or TRBV12-4 and TRBJ2-3; 8 nucleotides align to TRBD2. There are 17 residues in the CDR3. Losses at the gene ends were 6 bases for V and 0 bases for J; bases not matched to a gene: 11. The CDR3 coding sequence is TGTGCCAGCAGCCCATACCGGGGGGGTCCGAGCACAGATACGCAGTATTTT. Translation gives CASSPYRGGPSTDTQYF.

The chain employs TRBV15 and TRBJ1-3; tentatively, D is TRBD1 (5 bases). The V end was cut by 6 bases, the J end by 7 bases, with 19 bases between. This CDR3 is built from 15 residues. Germline values: CDR1 LNHNV, CDR2 YYDKDF (reference sequence). The CDR3 nucleotides are TGTGCCACCAGGGATGGGACGGGGCTCGGGAACACCATATATTTT. It yields the protein CATRDGTGLGNTIYF.

There are a few counts of this clonotype. This chain uses TRBV6-4 with TRBJ2-1; 11 bases agree with TRBD2. Germline CDR1 is MRHNA and CDR2 is SNTAGT. The CDR3 totals 15 residues. V was clipped by 0 bases and J by 6 bases; unmatched bases: 1. CDR3 in amino acids: CASSDSSGGANEQFF. Written as DNA, the CDR3 is TGTGCCAGCAGTGACTCTAGCGGGGGGGCCAATGAGCAGTTCTTC.

The chain joins TRBV2 to TRBJ1-5; D might be TRBD1 (6 bases). This CDR3 is 13 amino acids long. V was clipped by 5 bases and J by 10 bases, with 15 bases between them. Per the germline V gene, CDR1 is SNHLY and CDR2 is FYNNEI. CDR3 bases: TGTGCCAGCAGTTCAGCAAGGGGGGATCCCCAGCATTTT. Its translation: CASSSARGDPQHF.

The chain has TRBV27 and TRBJ1-6; D is perhaps TRBD1 (6 bases). Trimming stripped 0 bases from V and 6 bases from J, with 12 bases between. Germline values: CDR1 MNHEY, CDR2 SMNVEV (reference sequence). The CDR3 has 16 amino acids. For the CDR3, the DNA is TGTGCCAGCAGTTTATCAACAGGGCGGCTTAATTCACCCCTCCACTTT. Translated: CASSLSTGRLNSPLHF.

This clonotype occurred a few times. The CDR3 region has the DNA TGTGCCAGCAGCTTTAACACAGATACGCAGTATTTT. Translation: CASSFNTDTQYF. The chain joins TRBV7-9 to TRBJ2-3; unclear D gene. The CDR3 contains 12 residues. The V gene lost 3 bases and the J gene lost 2 bases, with 3 bases spanning the gap. Germline CDR1 and CDR2: SEHNR and FQNEAQ (reference sequence).

Only a few counts were recorded for this clonotype. J is TRBJ1-1 and V is TRBV6-1; D gene ambiguous. Germline values: CDR1 MNHNS, CDR2 SASEGT. The CDR3 extends over 13 amino acids. Deletions cut 8 bases from V and 1 base from J, with 11 bases between. The CDR3 DNA sequence: TGTGCCAGCGGAGGGTGGGGGAACACTGAAGCTTTCTTT. It translates to CASGGWGNTEAFF.

CDR3 DNA: TGTGCCAGTAGACAGGGGGACACAGATACGCAGTATTTT. Residues: CASRQGDTDTQYF. This chain uses TRBV7-9 with TRBJ2-3; TRBD1 aligns across 9 bases. The CDR3 is made up of 13 amino acids. Looked up from germline, CDR1 is SEHNR and CDR2 is FQNEAQ (reference sequence). The junction had 3 bases not matched to a gene; V was cut back by 9 bases and J by 2 bases.

The chain joins TRBV18 to TRBJ2-5, with a possible D match to TRBD2 (6 bases). This CDR3 region has 15 residues. CDR1 KGHSH and CDR2 LQKENI come from the germline V gene. V gave up 3 bases and J gave up 5 bases, with 16 bases separating them. Here the CDR3 reads CASSPYRTAGETQYF. Here the CDR3 DNA reads TGTGCCAGCTCACCTTACAGGACCGCGGGGGAGACCCAGTACTTC.

The genes are TRBV5-8 and TRBJ1-5, with 8 bases matching TRBD1. V trimming: 5 bases; J trimming: 2 bases; junction bases outside the gene matches: 3. The CDR3 has 14 residues. Germline loops: CDR1 SGHTS, CDR2 YDEGEE. In DNA form, the CDR3 reads TGTGCCAGCAGGGACAGGGCCGGCAATCAGCCCCAGCATTTT. Its protein is CASRDRAGNQPQHF. Using reference TRBV5-8 and TRBJ1-5 for the parts outside the CDR3, the full variable domain is EAGVTQSPTHLIKTRGQQATLRCSPISGHTSVYWYQQALGLGLQFLLWYDEGEERNRGNFPPRFSGRQFPNYSSELNVNALELEDSALYLCASRDRAGNQPQHFGDGTRLSIL.

The V call is TRBV12-5, the J call TRBJ1-5; D might be TRBD1 (5 bases). In germline, CDR1 is LGHNT, CDR2 FRNRAP. The CDR3 length is 15 residues. V was pared by 3 bases and J by 6 bases, with 15 bases between. The CDR3, as DNA: TGTGCTAGTGGTTTAGCCTTGAGGGGAGGTCAGCCCCAGCATTTT. It yields the protein CASGLALRGGQPQHF. Supplemented by reference TRBV12-5 and TRBJ1-5, the full variable domain reads DARVTQTPRHKVTEMGQEVTMRCQPILGHNTVFWYRQTMMQGLELLAYFRNRAPLDDSGMPKDRFSAEMPDATLATLKIQPSEPRDSAVYFCASGLALRGGQPQHFGDGTRLSIL.

This clonotype was detected only a few times. V usage is TRBV10-3 and J usage is TRBJ2-3; unclear D gene. This CDR3 is built from 15 residues. V dropped 4 bases and J dropped 0 bases, with 11 bases sitting between them. Germline CDR1 is ENHRY and CDR2 is SYGVKD. The CDR3 protein is CAISVTTSSTDTQYF. CDR3 coding DNA: TGTGCCATCAGTGTAACTACCTCTAGCACAGATACGCAGTATTTT.